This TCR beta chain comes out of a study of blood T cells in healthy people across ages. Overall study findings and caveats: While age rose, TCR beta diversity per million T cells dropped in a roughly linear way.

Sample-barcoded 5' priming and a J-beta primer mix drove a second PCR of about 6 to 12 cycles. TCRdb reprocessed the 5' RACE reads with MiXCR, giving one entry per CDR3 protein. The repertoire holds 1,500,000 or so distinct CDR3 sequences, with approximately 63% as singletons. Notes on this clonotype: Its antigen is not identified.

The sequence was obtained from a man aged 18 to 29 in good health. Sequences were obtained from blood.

The CDR3 loop reads CASSFRESYGYTF. CDR3 nucleotides: TGTGCCAGCAGCTTCAGGGAAAGCTATGGCTACACCTTC. The chain has TRBV7-9 and TRBJ1-2, with D tentatively TRBD1 (5 bases). Germline V gene lookup returns CDR1 SEHNR and CDR2 FQNEAQ (reference sequence). The CDR3 runs 13 residues. Trimming left V 3 bases short and J 4 bases short, with 9 bases between. Combining the CDR3 with reference TRBV7-9 and TRBJ1-2 gives the whole variable domain DTGVSQNPRHKITKRGQNVTFRCDPISEHNRLYWYRQTLGQGPEFLTYFQNEAQLEKSRLLSDRFSAERPKGSFSTLEIQRTEQGDSAMYLCASSFRESYGYTFGSGTRLTVV.